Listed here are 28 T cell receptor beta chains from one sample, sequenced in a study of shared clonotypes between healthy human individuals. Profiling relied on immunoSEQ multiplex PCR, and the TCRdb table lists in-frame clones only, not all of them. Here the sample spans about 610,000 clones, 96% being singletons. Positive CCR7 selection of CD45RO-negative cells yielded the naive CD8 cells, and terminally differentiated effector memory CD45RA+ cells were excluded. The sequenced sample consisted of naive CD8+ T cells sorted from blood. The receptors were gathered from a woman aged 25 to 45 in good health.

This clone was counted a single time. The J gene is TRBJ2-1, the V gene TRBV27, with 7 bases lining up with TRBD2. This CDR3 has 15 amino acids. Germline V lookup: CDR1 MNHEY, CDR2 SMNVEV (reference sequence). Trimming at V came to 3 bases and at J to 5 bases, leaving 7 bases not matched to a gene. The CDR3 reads CASSLGGPRDNEQFF. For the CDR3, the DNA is TGTGCCAGCAGTTTGGGAGGGCCAAGGGACAATGAGCAGTTCTTC.

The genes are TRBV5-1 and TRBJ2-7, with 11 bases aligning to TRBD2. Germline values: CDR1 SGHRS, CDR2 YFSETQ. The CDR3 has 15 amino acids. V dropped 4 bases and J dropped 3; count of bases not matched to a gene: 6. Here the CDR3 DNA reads TGCGCCAGCAGCGCCGGGACTAGCGGAAACTACGAGCAGTACTTC. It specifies CASSAGTSGNYEQYF.

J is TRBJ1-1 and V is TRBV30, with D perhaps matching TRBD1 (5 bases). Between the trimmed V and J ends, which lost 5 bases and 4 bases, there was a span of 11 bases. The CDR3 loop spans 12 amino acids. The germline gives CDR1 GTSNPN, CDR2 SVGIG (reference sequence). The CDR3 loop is CAWGDSPTEAFF. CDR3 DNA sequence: TGTGCCTGGGGAGACAGTCCCACTGAAGCTTTCTTT.

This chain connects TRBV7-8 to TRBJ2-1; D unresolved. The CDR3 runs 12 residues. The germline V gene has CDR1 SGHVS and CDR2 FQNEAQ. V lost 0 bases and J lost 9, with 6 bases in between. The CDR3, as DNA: TGTGCCAGCAGCTTAGCTCCTCTTGAGCAGTTCTTC. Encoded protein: CASSLAPLEQFF.

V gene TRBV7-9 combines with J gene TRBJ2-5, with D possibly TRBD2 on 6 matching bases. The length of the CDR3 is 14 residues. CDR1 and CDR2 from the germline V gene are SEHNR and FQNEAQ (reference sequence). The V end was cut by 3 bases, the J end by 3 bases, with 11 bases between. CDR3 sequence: CASSLGGLEETQYF. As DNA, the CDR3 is TGTGCCAGCAGCTTGGGGGGACTCGAAGAGACCCAGTACTTC.

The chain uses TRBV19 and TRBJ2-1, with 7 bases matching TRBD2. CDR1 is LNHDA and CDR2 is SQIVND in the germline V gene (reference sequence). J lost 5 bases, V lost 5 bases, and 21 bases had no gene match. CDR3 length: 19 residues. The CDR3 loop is CASSPSPAIAGQPNNEQFF. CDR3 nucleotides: TGTGCCAGTAGTCCCTCCCCGGCGATAGCGGGTCAACCTAACAATGAGCAGTTCTTC. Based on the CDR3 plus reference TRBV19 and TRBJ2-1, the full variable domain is DGGITQSPKYLFRKEGQNVTLSCEQNLNHDAMYWYRQDPGQGLRLIYYSQIVNDFQKGDIAEGYSVSREKKESFPLTVTSAQKNPTAFYLCASSPSPAIAGQPNNEQFFGPGTRLTVL.

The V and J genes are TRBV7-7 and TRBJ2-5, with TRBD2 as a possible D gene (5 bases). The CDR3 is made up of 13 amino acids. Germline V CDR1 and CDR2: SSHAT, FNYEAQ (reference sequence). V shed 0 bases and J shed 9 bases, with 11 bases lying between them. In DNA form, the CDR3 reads TGTGCCAGCAGCTTAGCCCCACCGAGGGCCCAGTACTTC. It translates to CASSLAPPRAQYF.

For the CDR3, the DNA is TGTGCCAGCAGAGGGACAGACTCCGGGCGGAACAATGAGCAGTTCTTC. It specifies CASRGTDSGRNNEQFF. The chain links TRBV28 to TRBJ2-1; 7 bases match TRBD1. Trimming removed 6 bases from V and 5 bases from J; junction bases left unmatched: 13. CDR3 size: 16 residues. Germline assignment: CDR1 MDHEN and CDR2 SYDVKM.

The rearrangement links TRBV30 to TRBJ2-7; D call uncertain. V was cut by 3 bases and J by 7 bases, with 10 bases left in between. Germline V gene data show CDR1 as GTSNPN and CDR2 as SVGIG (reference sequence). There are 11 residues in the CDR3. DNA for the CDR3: TGTGCCTGGAGCTACACAGTGGAGCAGTACTTC. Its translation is CAWSYTVEQYF.

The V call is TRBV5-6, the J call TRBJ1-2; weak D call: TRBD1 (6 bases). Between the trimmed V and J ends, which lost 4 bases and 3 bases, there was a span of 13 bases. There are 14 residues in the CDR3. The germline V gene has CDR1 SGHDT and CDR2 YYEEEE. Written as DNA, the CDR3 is TGTGCCAGCAGCCCGGGACAAAACTACTATGGCTACACCTTC. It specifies CASSPGQNYYGYTF.

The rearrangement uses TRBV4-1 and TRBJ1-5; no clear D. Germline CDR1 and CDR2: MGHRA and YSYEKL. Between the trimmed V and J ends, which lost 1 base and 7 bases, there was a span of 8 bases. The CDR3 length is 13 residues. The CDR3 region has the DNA TGCGCCAGCAGCCAAGGTCGGAACCAGCCCCAGCATTTT. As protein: CASSQGRNQPQHF.

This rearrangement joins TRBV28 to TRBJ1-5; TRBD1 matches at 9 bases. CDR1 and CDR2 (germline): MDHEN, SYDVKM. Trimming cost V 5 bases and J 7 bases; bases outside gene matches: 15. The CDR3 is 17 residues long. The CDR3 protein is CASSPTDRGPPGQPQHF. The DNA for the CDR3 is TGTGCCAGCAGTCCTACGGACAGGGGCCCCCCTGGGCAGCCCCAGCATTTT.

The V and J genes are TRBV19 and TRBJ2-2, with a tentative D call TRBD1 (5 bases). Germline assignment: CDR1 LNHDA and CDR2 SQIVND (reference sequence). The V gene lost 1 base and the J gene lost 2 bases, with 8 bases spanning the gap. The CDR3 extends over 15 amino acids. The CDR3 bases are TGTGCCAGTAGTATAGCCAGGGCCAACACCGGGGAGCTGTTTTTT. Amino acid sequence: CASSIARANTGELFF. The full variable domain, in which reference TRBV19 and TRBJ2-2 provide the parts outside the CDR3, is DGGITQSPKYLFRKEGQNVTLSCEQNLNHDAMYWYRQDPGQGLRLIYYSQIVNDFQKGDIAEGYSVSREKKESFPLTVTSAQKNPTAFYLCASSIARANTGELFFGEGSRLTVL.

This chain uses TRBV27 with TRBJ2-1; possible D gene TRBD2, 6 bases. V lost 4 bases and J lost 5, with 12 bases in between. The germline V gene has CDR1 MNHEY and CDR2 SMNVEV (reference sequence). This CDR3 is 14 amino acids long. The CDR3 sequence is CASSWGDSNNEQFF. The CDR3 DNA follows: TGTGCCAGCAGTTGGGGGGATAGTAACAATGAGCAGTTCTTC.

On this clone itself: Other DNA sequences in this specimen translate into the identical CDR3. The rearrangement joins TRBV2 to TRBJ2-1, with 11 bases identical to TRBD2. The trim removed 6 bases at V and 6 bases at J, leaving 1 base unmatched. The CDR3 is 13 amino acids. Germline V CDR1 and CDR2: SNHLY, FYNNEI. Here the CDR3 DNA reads TGTGCCAGCAGGGGACTAGCGGTCAATGAGCAGTTCTTC. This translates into CASRGLAVNEQFF.

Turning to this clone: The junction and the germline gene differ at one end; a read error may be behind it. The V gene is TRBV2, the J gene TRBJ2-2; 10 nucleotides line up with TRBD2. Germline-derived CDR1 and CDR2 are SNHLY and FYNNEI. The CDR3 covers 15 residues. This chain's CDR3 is CVGLADLKITGELFF. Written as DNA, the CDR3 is TGCGTAGGACTAGCGGACCTCAAAATCACCGGGGAGCTGTTTTTT.

As DNA, the CDR3 is TGCGCCAGCAGCCGGGAGGGGAGGTCGAATGAGCAGTTCTTC. Translation gives CASSREGRSNEQFF. V gene TRBV4-1 combines with J gene TRBJ2-1, with TRBD2 matching 7 bases. This CDR3 spans 14 amino acids. In germline, CDR1 is MGHRA, CDR2 YSYEKL. V gave up 4 bases and J gave up 7 bases; unmatched junction bases: 7.

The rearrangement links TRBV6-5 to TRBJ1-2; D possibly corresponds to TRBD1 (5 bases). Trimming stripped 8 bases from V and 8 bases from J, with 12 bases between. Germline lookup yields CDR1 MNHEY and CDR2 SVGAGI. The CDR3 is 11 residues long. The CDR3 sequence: CASVGDYGYTF. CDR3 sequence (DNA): TGTGCCAGCGTGGGGGATTACGGCTACACCTTC.

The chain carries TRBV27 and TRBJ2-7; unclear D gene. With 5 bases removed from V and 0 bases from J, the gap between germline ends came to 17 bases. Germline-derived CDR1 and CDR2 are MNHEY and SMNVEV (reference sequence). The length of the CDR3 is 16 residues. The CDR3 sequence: CASSPHYPADSYEQYF. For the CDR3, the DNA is TGTGCCAGCAGTCCTCACTATCCCGCAGACTCCTACGAGCAGTACTTC.

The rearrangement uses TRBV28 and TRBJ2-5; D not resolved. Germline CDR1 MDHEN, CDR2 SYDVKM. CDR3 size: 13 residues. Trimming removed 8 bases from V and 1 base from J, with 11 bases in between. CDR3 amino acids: CASGLGSQETQYF. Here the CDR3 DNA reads TGTGCCAGCGGCCTAGGTAGCCAAGAGACCCAGTACTTC.

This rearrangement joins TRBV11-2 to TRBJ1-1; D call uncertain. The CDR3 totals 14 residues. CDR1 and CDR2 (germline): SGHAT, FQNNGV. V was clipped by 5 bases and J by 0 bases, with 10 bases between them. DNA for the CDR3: TGTGCCAGCAGCCCCGTTCAGCTGAACACTGAAGCTTTCTTT. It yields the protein CASSPVQLNTEAFF. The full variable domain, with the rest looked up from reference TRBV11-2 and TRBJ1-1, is EAGVAQSPRYKIIEKRQSVAFWCNPISGHATLYWYQQILGQGPKLLIQFQNNGVVDDSQLPKDRFSAERLKGVDSTLKIQPAKLEDSAVYLCASSPVQLNTEAFFGQGTRLTVV.

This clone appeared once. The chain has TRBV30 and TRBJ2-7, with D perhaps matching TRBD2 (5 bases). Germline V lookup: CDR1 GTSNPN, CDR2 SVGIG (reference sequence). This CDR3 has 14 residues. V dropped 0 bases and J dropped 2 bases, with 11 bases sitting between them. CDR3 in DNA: TGTGCCTGGAGTGTACTACTAGGCACCTACGAGCAGTACTTC. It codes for CAWSVLLGTYEQYF.

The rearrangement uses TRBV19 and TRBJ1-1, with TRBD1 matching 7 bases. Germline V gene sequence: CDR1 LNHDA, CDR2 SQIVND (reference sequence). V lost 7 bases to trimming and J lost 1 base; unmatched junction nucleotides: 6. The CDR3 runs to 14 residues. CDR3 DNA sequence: TGTGCCAGTATCAGCACAGGGGCGAACACTGAAGCTTTCTTT. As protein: CASISTGANTEAFF.

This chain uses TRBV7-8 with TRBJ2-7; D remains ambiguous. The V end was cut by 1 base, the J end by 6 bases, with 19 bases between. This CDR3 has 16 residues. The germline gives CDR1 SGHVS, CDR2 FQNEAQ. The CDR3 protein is CASSLVQRPVPTEQYF. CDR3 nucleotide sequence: TGTGCCAGCAGCTTAGTCCAGAGGCCAGTTCCTACCGAGCAGTACTTC. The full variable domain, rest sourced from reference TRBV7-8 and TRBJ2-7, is GAGVSQSPRYKVAKRGQDVALRCDPISGHVSLFWYQQALGQGPEFLTYFQNEAQLDKSGLPSDRFFAERPEGSVSTLKIQRTQQEDSAVYLCASSLVQRPVPTEQYFGPGTRLTVT.

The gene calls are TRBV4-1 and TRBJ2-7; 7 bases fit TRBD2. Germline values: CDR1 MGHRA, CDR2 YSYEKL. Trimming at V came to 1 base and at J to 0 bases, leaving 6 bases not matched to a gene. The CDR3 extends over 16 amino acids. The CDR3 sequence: CASSQVVASGSYEQYF. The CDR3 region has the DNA TGCGCCAGCAGCCAAGTGGTTGCTAGCGGCTCCTACGAGCAGTACTTC.

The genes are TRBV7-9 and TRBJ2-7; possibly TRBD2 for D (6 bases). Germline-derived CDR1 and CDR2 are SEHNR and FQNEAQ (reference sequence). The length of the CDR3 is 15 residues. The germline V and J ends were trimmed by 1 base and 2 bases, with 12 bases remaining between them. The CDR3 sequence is CASSLGQEGTYEQYF. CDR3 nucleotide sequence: TGTGCCAGCAGCTTAGGTCAGGAGGGGACCTACGAGCAGTACTTC.

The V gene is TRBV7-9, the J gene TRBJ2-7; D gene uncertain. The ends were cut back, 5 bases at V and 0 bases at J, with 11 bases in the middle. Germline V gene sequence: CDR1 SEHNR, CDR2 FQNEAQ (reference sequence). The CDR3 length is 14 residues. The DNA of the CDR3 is TGTGCCAGCAGCGGGCCCCGCGACTCCTACGAGCAGTACTTC. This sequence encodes CASSGPRDSYEQYF.

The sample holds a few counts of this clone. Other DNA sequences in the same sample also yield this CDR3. CDR3 DNA sequence: TGTGCCAGCAGACCCGGGACGGGCTACGAGCAGTACTTC. Translation gives CASRPGTGYEQYF. The chain carries TRBV27 and TRBJ2-7, with D perhaps being TRBD1 or TRBD2 (5 bases each). This CDR3 comprises 13 residues. CDR1 and CDR2 from the germline V gene are MNHEY and SMNVEV (reference sequence). Trimming pared 6 bases from V and 3 bases from J, leaving 12 bases between.